Presented here are 10 T cell receptor beta chains from one specimen sequenced in a study of diagnostic markers for celiac disease. From its re-call of the reads, TCRdb lists each CDR3 protein once, without DNA. This table holds approximately 1,600 distinct CDR3 sequences. The sequenced sample was either unsorted cells or a sorted T cell fraction (not recorded which). Source of these receptors: a human donor.

According to its frequency, this clonotype is medium-sized (0.01 to 0.1%). The rearrangement joins TRBV7-9 to TRBJ1-1. The CDR3 runs 14 residues. Germline values: CDR1 SEHNR, CDR2 FQNEAQ (reference sequence). Here the CDR3 reads CASSSSRTNTEAFF. The complete variable domain, with remaining parts taken from reference TRBV7-9 and TRBJ1-1, reads DTGVSQNPRHKITKRGQNVTFRCDPISEHNRLYWYRQTLGQGPEFLTYFQNEAQLEKSRLLSDRFSAERPKGSFSTLEIQRTEQGDSAMYLCASSSSRTNTEAFFGQGTRLTVV.

This clonotype shows up as large by frequency. This chain links TRBV4-1 with TRBJ2-4; TCRdb's assignment of TRBD1 cannot be checked, as there is no DNA. The CDR3 has 18 residues. In germline, CDR1 is MGHRA, CDR2 YSYEKL. CDR3 loop: CASSPLRDGSMAKNIQYF.

The CDR3 sequence is CASSLEPAPEAFF. The chain links TRBV28 to TRBJ1-1. The CDR3 runs 13 residues. From germline, CDR1 is MDHEN and CDR2 SYDVKM.

J is TRBJ2-5 and V is TRBV28. The germline gives CDR1 MDHEN, CDR2 SYDVKM. This CDR3 comprises 14 residues. CDR3 amino acids: CASSLVGLQETQYF.

Measured by frequency, this clonotype is medium-sized. V gene TRBV27 combines with J gene TRBJ1-1; TCRdb proposes TRBD1, but this gene call is untestable without DNA. Germline V CDR1 and CDR2: MNHEY, SMNVEV (reference sequence). The CDR3 consists of 14 residues. The CDR3 is CASSSPGRINEAFF.

This clonotype ranks as large in terms of frequency. The chain recombines TRBV10-3 with TRBJ1-5; the TRBD1 assignment by TCRdb is unverifiable without DNA. This CDR3 contains 12 residues. Per germline, CDR1 ENHRY and CDR2 SYGVKD. The CDR3 here is CAISGGQQPQHF.

Frequency places this clonotype as medium-sized. V gene TRBV6-2 or TRBV6-3 combines with J gene TRBJ2-7; checking the TCRdb D call of TRBD2 is not possible without DNA. Germline V gene sequence: CDR1 MNHEY, CDR2 SVGEGT. The CDR3 is made up of 16 amino acids. The CDR3 sequence: CASSYTGVAGGYEQYF.

The chain employs TRBV7-2 and TRBJ2-5; TCRdb names TRBD1, which stays unverified in the absence of DNA. The CDR3 contains 15 residues. Germline V CDR1 and CDR2: SGHTA, FQGNSA. CDR3 residues: CASSLGTANQETQYF. The full variable domain, completed using reference TRBV7-2 and TRBJ2-5, is GAGVSQSPSNKVTEKGKDVELRCDPISGHTALYWYRQSLGQGLEFLIYFQGNSAPDKSGLPSDRFSAERTGGSVSTLTIQRTQQEDSAVYLCASSLGTANQETQYFGPGTRLLVL.

The gene calls are TRBV9 and TRBJ2-2. Looked up from germline, CDR1 is SGDLS and CDR2 is YYNGEE. This CDR3 comprises 15 residues. CDR3 amino acids: CASSVGAGSTGELFF. The variable domain in full, with the rest retrieved from reference TRBV9 and TRBJ2-2, is DSGVTQTPKHLITATGQRVTLRCSPRSGDLSVYWYQQSLDQGLQFLIQYYNGEERAKGNILERFSAQQFPDLHSELNLSSLELGDSALYFCASSVGAGSTGELFFGEGSRLTVL.

This clonotype is classed as medium-sized by frequency. The gene calls are TRBV29-1 and TRBJ1-1; TCRdb's D call of TRBD1 is untestable without DNA. Germline values: CDR1 SQVTM, CDR2 ANQGSEA. This CDR3 has 14 amino acids. CDR3 in amino acids: CSVKQGDMNTEAFF.